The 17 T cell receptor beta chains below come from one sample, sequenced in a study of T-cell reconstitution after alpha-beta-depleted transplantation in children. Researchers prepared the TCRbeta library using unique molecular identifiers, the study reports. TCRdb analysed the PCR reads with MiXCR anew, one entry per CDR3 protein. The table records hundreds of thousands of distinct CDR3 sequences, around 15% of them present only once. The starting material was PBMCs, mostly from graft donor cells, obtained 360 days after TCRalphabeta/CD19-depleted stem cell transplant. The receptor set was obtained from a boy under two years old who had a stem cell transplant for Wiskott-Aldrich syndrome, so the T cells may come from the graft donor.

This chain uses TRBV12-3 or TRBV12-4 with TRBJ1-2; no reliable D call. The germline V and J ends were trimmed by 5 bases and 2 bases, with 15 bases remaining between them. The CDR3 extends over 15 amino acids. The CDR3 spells CASSPIPFLNYGYTF. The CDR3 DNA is TGTGCCAGCAGTCCCATCCCTTTTCTAAACTATGGCTACACCTTC.

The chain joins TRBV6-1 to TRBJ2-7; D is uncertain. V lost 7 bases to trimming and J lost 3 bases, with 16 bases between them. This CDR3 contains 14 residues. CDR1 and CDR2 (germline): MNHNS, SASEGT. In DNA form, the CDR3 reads TGTGCCAGCAAAGTATCGCTATTGGTCTACGAGCAGTACTTC. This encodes CASKVSLLVYEQYF.

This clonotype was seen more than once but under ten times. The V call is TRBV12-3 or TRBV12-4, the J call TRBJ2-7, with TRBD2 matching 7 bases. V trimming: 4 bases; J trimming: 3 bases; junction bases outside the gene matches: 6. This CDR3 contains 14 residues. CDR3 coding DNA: TGTGCCAGCAGTTCAAGGGGAGGGTACTACGAGCAGTACTTC. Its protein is CASSSRGGYYEQYF.

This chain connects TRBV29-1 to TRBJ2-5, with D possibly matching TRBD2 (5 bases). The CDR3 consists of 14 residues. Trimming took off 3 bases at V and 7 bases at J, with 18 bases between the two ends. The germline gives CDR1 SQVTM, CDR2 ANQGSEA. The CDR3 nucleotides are TGCAGCGTTGATGGGCTAGCCGGGGTTTGGACCCAGTACTTC. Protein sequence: CSVDGLAGVWTQYF.

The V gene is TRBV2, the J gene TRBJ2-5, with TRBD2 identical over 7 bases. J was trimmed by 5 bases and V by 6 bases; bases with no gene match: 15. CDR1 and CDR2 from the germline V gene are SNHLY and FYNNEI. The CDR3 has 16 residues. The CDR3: CASRRFKGGTGETQYF. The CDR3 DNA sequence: TGTGCCAGCAGAAGGTTTAAGGGAGGGACTGGGGAGACCCAGTACTTC.

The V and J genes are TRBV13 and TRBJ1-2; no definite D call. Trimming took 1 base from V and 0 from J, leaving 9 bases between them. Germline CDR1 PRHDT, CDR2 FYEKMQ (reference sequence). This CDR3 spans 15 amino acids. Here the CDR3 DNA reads TGTGCCAGCAGCTTAGTGGAGAGACCTAACTATGGCTACACCTTC. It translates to CASSLVERPNYGYTF. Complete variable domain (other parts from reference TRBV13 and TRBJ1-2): AAGVIQSPRHLIKEKRETATLKCYPIPRHDTVYWYQQGPGQDPQFLISFYEKMQSDKGSIPDRFSAQQFSDYHSELNMSSLELGDSALYFCASSLVERPNYGYTFGSGTRLTVV.

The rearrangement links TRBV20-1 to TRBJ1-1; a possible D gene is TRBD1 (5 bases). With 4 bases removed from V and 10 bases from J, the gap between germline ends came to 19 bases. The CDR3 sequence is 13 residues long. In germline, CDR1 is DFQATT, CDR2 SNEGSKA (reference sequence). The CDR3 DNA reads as TGCAGTGCTAAGATGGGCCGGACACTTGGAGCTTTCTTT. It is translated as CSAKMGRTLGAFF.

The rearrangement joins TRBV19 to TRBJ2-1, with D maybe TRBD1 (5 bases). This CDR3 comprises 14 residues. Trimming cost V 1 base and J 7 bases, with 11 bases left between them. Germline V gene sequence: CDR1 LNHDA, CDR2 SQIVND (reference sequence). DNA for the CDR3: TGTGCCAGTAGTATAGGCCAGGGTCATAATGAGCAGTTCTTC. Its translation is CASSIGQGHNEQFF.

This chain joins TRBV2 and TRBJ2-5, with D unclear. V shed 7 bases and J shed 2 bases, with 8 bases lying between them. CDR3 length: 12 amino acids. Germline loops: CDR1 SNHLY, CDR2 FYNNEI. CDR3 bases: TGTGCCAGCACCGTGGGGCAAGAGACCCAGTACTTC. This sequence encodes CASTVGQETQYF.

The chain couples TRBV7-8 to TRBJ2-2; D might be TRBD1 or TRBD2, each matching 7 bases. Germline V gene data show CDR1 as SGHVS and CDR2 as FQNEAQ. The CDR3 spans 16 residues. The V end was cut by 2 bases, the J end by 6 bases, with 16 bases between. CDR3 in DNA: TGTGCCAGCAGCTTACTGTTTTCAGGGGGGGCCGGGGAGCTGTTTTTT. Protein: CASSLLFSGGAGELFF.

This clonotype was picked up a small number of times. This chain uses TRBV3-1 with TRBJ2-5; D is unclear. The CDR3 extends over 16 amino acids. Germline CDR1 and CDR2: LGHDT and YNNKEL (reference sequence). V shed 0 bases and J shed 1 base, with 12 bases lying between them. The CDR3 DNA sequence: TGTGCCAGCAGCCAAGAAGGTTACAGACCCCAAGAGACCCAGTACTTC. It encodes CASSQEGYRPQETQYF.

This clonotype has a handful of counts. CDR3 amino acids: CASSRRKGASSEQYF. In DNA form, the CDR3 reads TGTGCCAGCAGCCGCAGGAAGGGGGCCAGCTCTGAGCAGTACTTC. The chain employs TRBV7-2 and TRBJ2-7, with 7 bases aligning to TRBD1. The germline V gene has CDR1 SGHTA and CDR2 FQGNSA. The CDR3 is 15 residues long. V lost 5 bases and J lost 7; bases outside the gene matches: 14.

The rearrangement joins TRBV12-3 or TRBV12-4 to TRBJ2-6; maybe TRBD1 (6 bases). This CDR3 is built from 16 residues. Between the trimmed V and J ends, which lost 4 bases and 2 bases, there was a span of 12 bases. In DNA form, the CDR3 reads TGTGCCAGCAGTTCACCACACAGGGCTGGGGCCAACGTCCTGACTTTC. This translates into CASSSPHRAGANVLTF.

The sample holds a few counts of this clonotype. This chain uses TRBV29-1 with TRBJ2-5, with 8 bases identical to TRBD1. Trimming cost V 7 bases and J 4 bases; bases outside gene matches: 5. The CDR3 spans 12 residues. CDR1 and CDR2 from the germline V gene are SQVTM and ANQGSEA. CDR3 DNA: TGCAGCGCTTCGACAGGGGCAGAGACCCAGTACTTC. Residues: CSASTGAETQYF. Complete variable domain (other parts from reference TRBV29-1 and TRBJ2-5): SAVISQKPSRDICQRGTSLTIQCQVDSQVTMMFWYRQQPGQSLTLIATANQGSEATYESGFVIDKFPISRPNLTFSTLTVSNMSPEDSSIYLCSASTGAETQYFGPGTRLLVL.

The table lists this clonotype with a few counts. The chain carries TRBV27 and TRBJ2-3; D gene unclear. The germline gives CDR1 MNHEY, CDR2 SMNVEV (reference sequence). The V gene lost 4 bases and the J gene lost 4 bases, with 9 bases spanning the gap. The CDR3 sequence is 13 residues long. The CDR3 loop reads CASSYRVADTQYF. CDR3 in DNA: TGTGCCAGCAGTTATAGGGTAGCAGATACGCAGTATTTT.

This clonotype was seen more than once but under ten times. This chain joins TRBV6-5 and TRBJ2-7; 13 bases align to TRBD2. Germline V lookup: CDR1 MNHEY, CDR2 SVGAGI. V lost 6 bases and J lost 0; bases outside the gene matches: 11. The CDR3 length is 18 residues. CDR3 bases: TGTGCCAGCAGCCTTACTAGCGGGAGGGGACTGAGCTCCTACGAGCAGTACTTC. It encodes CASSLTSGRGLSSYEQYF.

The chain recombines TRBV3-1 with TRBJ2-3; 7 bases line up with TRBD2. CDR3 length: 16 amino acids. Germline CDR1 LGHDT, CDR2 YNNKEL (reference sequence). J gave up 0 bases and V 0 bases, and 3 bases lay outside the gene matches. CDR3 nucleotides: TGTGCCAGCAGCCAAGACTTGGGACTAAGCACAGATACGCAGTATTTT. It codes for CASSQDLGLSTDTQYF.